This T cell receptor (beta chain) was profiled in a study of blood T cell repertoires in COVID-19. Study background: Samples came from the United States, Italy and Spain, spanning acute and convalescent COVID-19. PBMCs, B-cell-depleted T cells, or T cells were the source of the cDNA or gDNA that made up the material.

Original analysis: Reference gene primers were amplified, and this amplification served to estimate nucleated cell counts. The repertoire was sequenced with immunoSEQ multiplex PCR; TCRdb's copy has only in-frame clones and lacks some. The DNA was the basis for D and trimming; V, J and clone size are from that table. Of about 200,000 clones listed, over 75% are singletons. The germline CDR1 and CDR2 sequences are MNHEY and SVGAGI. Trimming stripped 2 bases from V and 4 bases from J, with 11 bases between. There are 14 residues in the CDR3. This clone was observed a few times. The receptor was isolated from an elderly woman with acute or convalescent COVID-19. This rearrangement joins TRBV6-5 to TRBJ1-2; D perhaps matches TRBD1 (5 bases). Sequenced input: peripheral blood. The DNA of the CDR3 is TGTGCCAGCAGTTACCTCGACAGACCCTATGGCTACACCTTC. Protein product: CASSYLDRPYGYTF.